Detailed here is one T cell receptor (beta chain). Its antigen remains unidentified. Specified time point: cycle 4 day 1 (C4D1), after five to seven weeks of nivolumab. After autologous stem cell transplantation all patients relapsed, and prior brentuximab vedotin exposure differed between cohorts. This sample is part of a study of PD-1 blockade in classical Hodgkin lymphoma. Whole-study findings and limits: Complete responders' diversity at baseline resembled that of newly diagnosed patients. Why repertoires differed is undefined; disease activity or prior therapy possibly contributed.

The repertoire was sequenced with immunoSEQ multiplex PCR; TCRdb's copy has only in-frame clones and lacks some. The sample yields under 30,000 clones, around 80% seen once. Trimming shortened V by 4 bases and J by 1 base, and 11 bases separated the two germline ends. Germline V CDR1 and CDR2: SEHNR, FQNEAQ (reference sequence). CDR3 size: 14 residues. The V call is TRBV7-9, the J call TRBJ2-7; no clear D gene. The sample in question was peripheral blood mononuclear cells (PBMCs), obtained before the fourth cycle of nivolumab. The source is a human donor with classical Hodgkin lymphoma. The chain's CDR3 is CASSYRTSSYEQYF. DNA for the CDR3: TGTGCCAGCAGCTACCGGACGTCTTCCTACGAGCAGTACTTC.